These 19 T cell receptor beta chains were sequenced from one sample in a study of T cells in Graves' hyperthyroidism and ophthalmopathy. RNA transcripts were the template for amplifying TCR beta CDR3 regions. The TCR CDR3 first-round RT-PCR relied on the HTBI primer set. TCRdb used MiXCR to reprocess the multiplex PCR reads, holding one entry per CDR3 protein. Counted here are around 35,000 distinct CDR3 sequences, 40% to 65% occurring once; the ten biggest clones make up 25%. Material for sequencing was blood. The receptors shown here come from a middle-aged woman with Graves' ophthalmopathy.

In nucleotides, the CDR3 is TGCAGTAAGGAGTATAACCCTGGAGACGAGCAGTACTTC. Protein: CSKEYNPGDEQYF. The V call is TRBV20-1, the J call TRBJ2-7; D gene ambiguous. The CDR3 has 13 residues. Trimming removed 8 bases at V and 5 bases at J, with 19 bases between. CDR1 is DFQATT, CDR2 SNEGSKA, per germline (reference sequence).

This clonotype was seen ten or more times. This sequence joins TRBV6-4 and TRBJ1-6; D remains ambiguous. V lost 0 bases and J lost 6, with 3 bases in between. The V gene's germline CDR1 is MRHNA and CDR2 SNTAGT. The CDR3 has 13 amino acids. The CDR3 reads CASSDSINSPLHF. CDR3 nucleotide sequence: TGTGCCAGCAGTGACTCCATTAATTCACCCCTCCACTTT.

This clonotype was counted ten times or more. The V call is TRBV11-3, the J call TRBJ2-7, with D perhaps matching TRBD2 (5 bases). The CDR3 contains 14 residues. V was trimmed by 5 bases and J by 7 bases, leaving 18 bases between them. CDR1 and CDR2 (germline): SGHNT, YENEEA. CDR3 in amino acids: CASSTMDSSGEQYF. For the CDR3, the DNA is TGTGCCAGCAGCACTATGGACTCCTCCGGTGAGCAGTACTTC.

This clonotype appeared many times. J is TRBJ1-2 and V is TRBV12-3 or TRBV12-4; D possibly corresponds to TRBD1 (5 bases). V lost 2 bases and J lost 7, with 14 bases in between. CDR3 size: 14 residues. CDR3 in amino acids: CASSLSSGWGGYTF. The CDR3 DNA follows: TGTGCCAGCAGTTTATCCTCAGGGTGGGGTGGCTACACCTTC.

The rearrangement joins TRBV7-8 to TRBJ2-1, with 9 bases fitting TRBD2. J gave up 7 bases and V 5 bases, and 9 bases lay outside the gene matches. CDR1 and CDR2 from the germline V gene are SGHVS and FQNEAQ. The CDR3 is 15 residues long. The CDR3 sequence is CASSHPSGKVNEQFF. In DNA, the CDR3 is TGTGCCAGCAGCCACCCTAGCGGGAAGGTAAATGAGCAGTTCTTC.

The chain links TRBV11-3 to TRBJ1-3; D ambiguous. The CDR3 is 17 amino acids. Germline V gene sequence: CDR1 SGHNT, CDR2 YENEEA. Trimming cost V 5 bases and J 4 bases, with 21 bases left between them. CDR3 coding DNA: TGTGCCAGCAGCCAAGACCCCCACACTTCGGGCGGAAACACCATATATTTT. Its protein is CASSQDPHTSGGNTIYF.

CDR3 DNA sequence: TGTGCCAAGGATCGATCGGACAAGGCCCAAGAGACCCAGTACTTC. Translation: CAKDRSDKAQETQYF. The gene calls are TRBV15 and TRBJ2-5; D might be TRBD1 (5 bases). The CDR3 loop spans 15 amino acids. Trimming cost V 10 bases and J 1 base, with 19 bases left between them. Looked up from germline, CDR1 is LNHNV and CDR2 is YYDKDF (reference sequence).

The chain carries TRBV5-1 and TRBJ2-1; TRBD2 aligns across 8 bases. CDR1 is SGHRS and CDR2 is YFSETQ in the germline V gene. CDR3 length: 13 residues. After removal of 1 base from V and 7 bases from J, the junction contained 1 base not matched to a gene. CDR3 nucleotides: TGCGCCAGCAGCTTGAGCGGGGGTAATGAGCAGTTCTTC. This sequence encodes CASSLSGGNEQFF.

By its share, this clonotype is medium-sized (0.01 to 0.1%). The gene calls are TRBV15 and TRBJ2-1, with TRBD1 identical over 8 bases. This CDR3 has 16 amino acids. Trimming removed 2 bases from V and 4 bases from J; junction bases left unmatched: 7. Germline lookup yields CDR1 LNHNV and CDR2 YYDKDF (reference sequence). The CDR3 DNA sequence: TGTGCCACCAGCAGACCCGGACAGGGCTGGTACAATGAGCAGTTCTTC. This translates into CATSRPGQGWYNEQFF.

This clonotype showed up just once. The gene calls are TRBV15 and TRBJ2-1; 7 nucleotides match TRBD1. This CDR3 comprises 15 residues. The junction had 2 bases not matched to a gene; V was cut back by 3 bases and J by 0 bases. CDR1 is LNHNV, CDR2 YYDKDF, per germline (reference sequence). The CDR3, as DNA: TGTGCCACCAGCAGCCGGGACAGCTCCTACAATGAGCAGTTCTTC. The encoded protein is CATSSRDSSYNEQFF.

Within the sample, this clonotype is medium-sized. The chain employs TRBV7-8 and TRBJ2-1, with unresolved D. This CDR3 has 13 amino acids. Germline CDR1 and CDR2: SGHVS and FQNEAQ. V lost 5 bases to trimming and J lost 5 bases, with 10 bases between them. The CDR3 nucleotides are TGTGCCAGCAGCCACCAGGCTCACAATGAGCAGTTCTTC. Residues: CASSHQAHNEQFF.

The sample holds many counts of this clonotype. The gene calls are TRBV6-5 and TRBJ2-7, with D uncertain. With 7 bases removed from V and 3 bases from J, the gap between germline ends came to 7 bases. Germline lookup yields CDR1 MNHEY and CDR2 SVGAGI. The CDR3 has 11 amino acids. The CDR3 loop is CASTSDYEQYF. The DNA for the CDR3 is TGTGCCAGCACTTCTGACTACGAGCAGTACTTC.

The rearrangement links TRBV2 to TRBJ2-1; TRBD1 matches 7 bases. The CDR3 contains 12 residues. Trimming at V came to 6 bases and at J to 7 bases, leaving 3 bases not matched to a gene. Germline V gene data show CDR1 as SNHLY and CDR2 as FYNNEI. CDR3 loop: CASRGRGNEQFF. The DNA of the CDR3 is TGTGCCAGCAGAGGCAGGGGGAATGAGCAGTTCTTC.

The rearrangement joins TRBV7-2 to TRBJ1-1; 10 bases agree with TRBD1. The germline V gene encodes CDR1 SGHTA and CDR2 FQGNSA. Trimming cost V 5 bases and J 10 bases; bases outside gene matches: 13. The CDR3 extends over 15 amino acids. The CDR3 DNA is TGTGCCAGCAGCCAATCCAGGGGACAGGGGCGTGTAGCTTTCTTT. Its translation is CASSQSRGQGRVAFF.

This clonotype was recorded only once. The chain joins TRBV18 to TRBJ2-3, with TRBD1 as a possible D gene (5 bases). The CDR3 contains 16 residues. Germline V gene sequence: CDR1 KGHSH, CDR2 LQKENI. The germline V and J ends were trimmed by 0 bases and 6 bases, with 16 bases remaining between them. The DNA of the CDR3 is TGTGCCAGCTCACCACCGGCGTCACAGGTCGTGGATACGCAGTATTTT. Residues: CASSPPASQVVDTQYF.

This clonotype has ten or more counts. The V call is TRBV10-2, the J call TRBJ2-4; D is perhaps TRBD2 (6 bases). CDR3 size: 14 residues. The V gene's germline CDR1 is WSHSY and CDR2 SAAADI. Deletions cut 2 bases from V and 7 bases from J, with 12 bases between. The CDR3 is CASSEVTSRNIQYF. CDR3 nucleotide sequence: TGCGCCAGCAGTGAGGTGACTAGTCGGAACATTCAGTACTTC.

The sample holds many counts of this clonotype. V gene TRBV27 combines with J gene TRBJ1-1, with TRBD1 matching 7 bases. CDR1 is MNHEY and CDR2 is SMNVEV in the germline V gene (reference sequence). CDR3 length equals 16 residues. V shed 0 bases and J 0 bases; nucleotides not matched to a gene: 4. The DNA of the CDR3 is TGTGCCAGCAGTTTATCGACAGGGAGAATGAACACTGAAGCTTTCTTT. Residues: CASSLSTGRMNTEAFF.

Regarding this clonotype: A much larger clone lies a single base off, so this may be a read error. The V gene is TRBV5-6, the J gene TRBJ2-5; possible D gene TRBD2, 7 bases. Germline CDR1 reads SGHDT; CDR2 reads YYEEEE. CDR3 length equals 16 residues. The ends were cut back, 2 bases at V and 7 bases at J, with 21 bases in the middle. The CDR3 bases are TGTGCCAGCAGCTTCCGGGGGGCTAGATCCAGGGCGACCCAGTACTTC. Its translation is CASSFRGARSRATQYF.

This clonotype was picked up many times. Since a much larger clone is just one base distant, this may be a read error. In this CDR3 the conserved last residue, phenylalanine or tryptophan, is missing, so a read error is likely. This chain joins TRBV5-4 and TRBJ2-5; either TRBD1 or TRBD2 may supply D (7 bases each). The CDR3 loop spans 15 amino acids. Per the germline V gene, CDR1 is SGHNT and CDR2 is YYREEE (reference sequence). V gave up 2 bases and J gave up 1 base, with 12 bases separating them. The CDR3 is CASSLPGGGQETQYL. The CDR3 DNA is TGTGCCAGCAGCTTACCAGGGGGGGGCCAAGAGACCCAGTACCTC.